Below, one TCR beta chain is given with its context. No antigen is known for it. Through a sample-barcoded 5' primer and a J-beta primer mix, a second PCR was run for roughly 6 to 11 cycles. TCRdb recomputed calls from the 5' RACE reads with MiXCR, one row per CDR3 protein. Among hundreds of thousands of distinct CDR3 sequences listed, 55% to 75% were seen once. These data come from a study of blood T cells in healthy people across ages. Study-level points and caveats: Because donor CMV status was unknown, expanded clonotype changes were possibly confounded.

V was trimmed by 5 bases and J by 5 bases, leaving 16 bases between them. This CDR3 is 14 amino acids long. Germline V lookup: CDR1 SGHVS, CDR2 FQNEAQ. Sequencing was performed on blood. The genes are TRBV7-8 and TRBJ2-7; no clear D gene. This clonotype originated in a man aged 25 to 45 in good health. CDR3 loop: CASSPLGVLDEQYF. The CDR3 nucleotides are TGTGCCAGCAGCCCCTTGGGTGTCCTCGACGAGCAGTACTTC.